Listed here are 12 T cell receptor beta chains from one sample, sequenced in a study. TCRdb ran MiXCR on the 5' RACE reads and lists one entry per CDR3 protein. The data show tens of thousands of distinct CDR3 sequences, with about 24% seen just once and approximately 3.3% held by the top ten. Input material: tumor-infiltrating naive CD4+ T cells sorted from the breast tumor. The subset is: naive CD4+ T cells, CD4+CD45RA+CD25-. The receptors come from a female donor with breast cancer.

This clonotype was detected only a few times. The chain uses TRBV4-2 and TRBJ1-3; the D is unclear. CDR3 size: 16 residues. Looked up from germline, CDR1 is LGHNA and CDR2 is YNFKEQ. V was cut by 0 bases and J by 4 bases, with 13 bases left in between. The CDR3 here is CASSQDRNSRGNTIYF. The CDR3 nucleotides are TGTGCCAGCAGCCAAGATAGGAACAGCCGCGGAAACACCATATATTTT.

This clonotype occurred a few times. V usage is TRBV20-1 and J usage is TRBJ2-3, with 8 bases matching TRBD1. The length of the CDR3 is 20 residues. Germline CDR1 and CDR2: DFQATT and SNEGSKA (reference sequence). V gave up 0 bases and J gave up 3 bases; unmatched junction bases: 20. CDR3 region: CSARDYNRGINSHGTDTQYF. CDR3 in DNA: TGCAGTGCTAGAGATTATAACAGGGGGATTAATAGTCACGGTACAGATACGCAGTATTTT.

This clonotype was counted between two and nine times. This sequence joins TRBV20-1 and TRBJ2-2; maybe TRBD2 (5 bases). V was clipped by 0 bases and J by 1 base, with 12 bases between them. CDR1 is DFQATT, CDR2 SNEGSKA, per germline (reference sequence). This CDR3 is built from 16 residues. The CDR3 loop is CSARDMLSGNTGELFF. The DNA of the CDR3 is TGCAGTGCTAGAGATATGTTGAGCGGGAACACCGGGGAGCTGTTTTTT.

V usage is TRBV24-1 and J usage is TRBJ2-1; D gene ambiguous. The CDR3 spans 12 residues. V was shortened by 4 bases and J by 7 bases, with 7 bases between the two germline ends. Germline V lookup: CDR1 KGHDR, CDR2 SFDVKD. CDR3 in DNA: TGTGCCACCAGTGAGGGGTATAATGAGCAGTTCTTC. It yields the protein CATSEGYNEQFF.

This clonotype was counted only a few times. The chain links TRBV5-1 to TRBJ2-5; 8 bases map to TRBD2. Germline V gene data show CDR1 as SGHRS and CDR2 as YFSETQ. The length of the CDR3 is 15 residues. V shed 1 base, J shed 4 bases, and the junction held 6 bases outside the gene matches. The CDR3 here is CASSLSNGGGETQYF. The CDR3 DNA reads as TGCGCCAGCAGCTTGAGTAACGGGGGGGGAGAGACCCAGTACTTC.

This clonotype was counted only a few times. The gene calls are TRBV29-1 and TRBJ2-1; 10 positions match TRBD2. Unmatched junction bases numbered 2, after V lost 0 bases and J lost 6 bases. The germline V gene has CDR1 SQVTM and CDR2 ANQGSEA. The CDR3 loop spans 14 amino acids. CDR3 in amino acids: CSVEELAGVNEQFF. The CDR3 nucleotides are TGCAGCGTTGAAGAGCTAGCGGGAGTCAATGAGCAGTTCTTC.

The chain joins TRBV7-9 to TRBJ1-1, with TRBD1 matching over 10 bases. In germline, CDR1 is SEHNR, CDR2 FQNEAQ (reference sequence). The ends lost 5 bases at V and 10 bases at J; junction bases unmatched: 7. The CDR3 totals 13 residues. DNA of the CDR3: TGTGCCAGCAGCCCTTCGGGACAGGGGCGAGCTTTCTTT. Its protein product is CASSPSGQGRAFF.

This clonotype was detected a few times. J is TRBJ2-3 and V is TRBV6-1, with D possibly being TRBD2 (5 bases). Trimming took off 6 bases at V and 0 bases at J, with 10 bases between the two ends. CDR3 length equals 14 residues. Per germline, CDR1 MNHNS and CDR2 SASEGT. The CDR3 loop is CASSSGWSTDTQYF. The CDR3 nucleotides are TGTGCCAGCAGCAGCGGATGGAGCACAGATACGCAGTATTTT.

This clonotype was counted a few times. The chain combines TRBV18 with TRBJ1-4; D perhaps matches TRBD1 (5 bases). Germline V lookup: CDR1 KGHSH, CDR2 LQKENI. V lost 4 bases, J lost 7 bases, and 13 bases lay in between. The length of the CDR3 is 14 residues. As DNA, the CDR3 is TGTGCCAGCTCACGGGACGGTGGACCTGAAAAACTGTTTTTT. Translating it yields CASSRDGGPEKLFF.

This clonotype was seen at least ten times. The J gene is TRBJ2-6, the V gene TRBV4-2, with D perhaps given as TRBD1 or TRBD2 (5 bases each). The V gene lost 6 bases and the J gene lost 0 bases, with 6 bases spanning the gap. The CDR3 contains 14 residues. Germline loops: CDR1 LGHNA, CDR2 YNFKEQ. This CDR3 reads CASRGDSGANVLTF. The DNA of the CDR3 is TGTGCCAGCAGGGGGGACTCTGGGGCCAACGTCCTGACTTTC.

This chain links TRBV4-1 with TRBJ2-5, with 8 bases identical to TRBD1. Per germline, CDR1 MGHRA and CDR2 YSYEKL. The V gene end was trimmed by 2 bases and the J gene end by 5 bases; junction bases not matched to a gene: 7. The CDR3 consists of 15 residues. This CDR3 is CASSQQQGVGETQYF. The CDR3 DNA is TGCGCCAGCAGCCAACAACAGGGGGTCGGGGAGACCCAGTACTTC.

This sequence joins TRBV5-1 and TRBJ2-3; TRBD1 might be the D (6 bases). Germline V gene lookup returns CDR1 SGHRS and CDR2 YFSETQ. The V gene lost 0 bases and the J gene lost 0 bases, with 11 bases spanning the gap. The CDR3 loop spans 16 amino acids. As DNA, the CDR3 is TGCGCCAGCAGCTTGGGACAGGCGACTAGCACAGATACGCAGTATTTT. This translates into CASSLGQATSTDTQYF.